A single sample gave rise to the 15 T cell receptor beta chains below, sequenced in a study of shared T cell receptors in the human thymus. The protocol was immunoSEQ multiplex PCR, while the TCRdb copy is restricted to in-frame clones and leaves out a portion. The sample contains about 660,000 clones, over 75% of which appear only once. In addition, the sample was reused for a study of human thymus T cells.

Input material: thymocytes. The source is a boy in the first two years of life with a congenital heart defect.

This clone has a single count. The chain uses TRBV28 and TRBJ1-1; 8 nucleotides match TRBD1. The CDR3 is made up of 16 amino acids. Looked up from germline, CDR1 is MDHEN and CDR2 is SYDVKM. Unmatched junction bases numbered 12, after V lost 6 bases and J lost 3 bases. The CDR3 DNA reads as TGTGCCAGCAGCCGCAGTTCGGACAGGGTAGACACTGAAGCTTTCTTT. Encoded protein: CASSRSSDRVDTEAFF. Supplemented by reference TRBV28 and TRBJ1-1, the full variable domain reads DVKVTQSSRYLVKRTGEKVFLECVQDMDHENMFWYRQDPGLGLRLIYFSYDVKMKEKGDIPEGYSVSREKKERFSLILESASTNQTSMYLCASSRSSDRVDTEAFFGQGTRLTVV.

This rearrangement joins TRBV5-6 to TRBJ1-2; D possibly corresponds to TRBD1 (6 bases). Germline CDR1 is SGHDT and CDR2 is YYEEEE. Trimming removed 3 bases at V and 7 bases at J, with 13 bases between. The CDR3 consists of 13 residues. CDR3 DNA sequence: TGTGCCAGCAGCTATGGACGAGGGGGTGGCTACACCTTC. Translating it yields CASSYGRGGGYTF.

This sequence joins TRBV9 and TRBJ2-5, with D possibly TRBD2 on 5 matching bases. V was cut by 0 bases and J by 4 bases, with 16 bases left in between. The CDR3 has 16 residues. Germline lookup yields CDR1 SGDLS and CDR2 YYNGEE. CDR3 in amino acids: CASSVVGNTKGETQYF. In DNA, the CDR3 is TGTGCCAGCAGCGTAGTCGGGAACACCAAAGGAGAGACCCAGTACTTC.

The rearrangement joins TRBV9 to TRBJ2-1; possibly TRBD1 for D (6 bases). Germline loops: CDR1 SGDLS, CDR2 YYNGEE. Trimming removed 5 bases at V and 7 bases at J, with 10 bases between. CDR3 length equals 12 residues. This chain's CDR3 is CASSPGVNEQFF. CDR3 bases: TGTGCCAGCAGTCCAGGGGTAAATGAGCAGTTCTTC.

This clone was detected once. J is TRBJ1-2 and V is TRBV11-2; 7 bases align to TRBD1. This CDR3 comprises 16 residues. CDR1 and CDR2 (germline): SGHAT, FQNNGV. Trimming took 1 base from V and 5 from J; bases not matched to a gene: 10. The CDR3 reads CASSLARQGGWYGYTF. DNA for the CDR3: TGTGCCAGCAGCTTAGCCCGACAGGGAGGTTGGTATGGCTACACCTTC.

The chain has TRBV5-8 and TRBJ1-4, with a weak D call TRBD1 (5 bases). With 0 bases removed from V and 5 bases from J, the gap between germline ends came to 8 bases. The CDR3 spans 14 residues. Per germline, CDR1 SGHTS and CDR2 YDEGEE. The CDR3 protein is CASSLEGINEKLFF. The CDR3 DNA reads TGTGCCAGCAGCTTGGAGGGGATCAATGAAAAACTGTTTTTT. Full variable domain (remainder filled in from reference TRBV5-8 and TRBJ1-4): EAGVTQSPTHLIKTRGQQATLRCSPISGHTSVYWYQQALGLGLQFLLWYDEGEERNRGNFPPRFSGRQFPNYSSELNVNALELEDSALYLCASSLEGINEKLFFGSGTQLSVL.

This chain links TRBV5-6 with TRBJ2-1; 7 positions agree with TRBD1. This CDR3 is 13 amino acids long. Unmatched junction bases numbered 7, after V lost 4 bases and J lost 9 bases. Germline loops: CDR1 SGHDT, CDR2 YYEEEE. The CDR3 DNA reads as TGTGCCAGCAGCCCGACAGGGCGCGGTGAGCAGTTCTTC. This codes for CASSPTGRGEQFF.

Here the CDR3 reads CASSPRVENTEAFF. Written as DNA, the CDR3 is TGTGCCAGCAGTCCCCGGGTGGAGAACACTGAAGCTTTCTTT. V gene TRBV27 combines with J gene TRBJ1-1; D is undetermined. Deletions cut 5 bases from V and 1 base from J, with 11 bases between. This CDR3 is 14 amino acids long. Germline CDR1 is MNHEY and CDR2 is SMNVEV (reference sequence).

This chain connects TRBV27 to TRBJ1-5; D gene uncertain. Trimming took off 0 bases at V and 0 bases at J, with 6 bases between the two ends. Per the germline V gene, CDR1 is MNHEY and CDR2 is SMNVEV (reference sequence). The CDR3 totals 15 residues. CDR3 nucleotide sequence: TGTGCCAGCAGTTTATCGAGGGATAGCAATCAGCCCCAGCATTTT. Its protein is CASSLSRDSNQPQHF.

The gene calls are TRBV10-1 and TRBJ2-1, with TRBD2 matching 8 bases. Germline CDR1 and CDR2: WNHNN and SYGVQD (reference sequence). The CDR3 is 16 amino acids. The V segment lost 0 bases and the J segment 7 bases; nucleotides outside the gene matches: 8. The CDR3 here is CASSESRGAIWNEQFF. The CDR3 DNA follows: TGCGCCAGCAGTGAGTCGCGGGGGGCGATATGGAATGAGCAGTTCTTC.

The CDR3 spells CASSLVRGQSTDTQYF. CDR3 bases: TGTGCCAGCAGCTTGGTAAGGGGACAGAGCACAGATACGCAGTATTTT. The genes are TRBV5-8 and TRBJ2-3; TRBD1 matches 7 bases. The J segment lost 0 bases and the V segment lost 0 bases, leaving 4 bases of the junction unmatched. In germline, CDR1 is SGHTS, CDR2 YDEGEE. The CDR3 runs to 16 residues.

The chain is built from TRBV7-3 and TRBJ1-5; the D is unclear. Per the germline V gene, CDR1 is SGHTA and CDR2 is FQGTGA. V was trimmed by 5 bases and J by 2 bases, leaving 13 bases between them. This CDR3 contains 15 residues. The CDR3 DNA reads as TGTGCCAGCAGCCTTATTACACCTTGCAATCAGCCCCAGCATTTT. This codes for CASSLITPCNQPQHF.

The chain has TRBV11-2 and TRBJ1-1; maybe TRBD1 (5 bases). The CDR3 contains 16 residues. Trimming cost V 5 bases and J 4 bases, with 20 bases left between them. The germline gives CDR1 SGHAT, CDR2 FQNNGV. CDR3 nucleotides: TGTGCCAGCAGCATCAATGGGAAGGGGTCCTCCACTGAAGCTTTCTTT. Translating gives CASSINGKGSSTEAFF.

This sequence joins TRBV6-6 and TRBJ2-7, with 8 nucleotides matching TRBD2. CDR1 MNHNY and CDR2 SVGAGI come from the germline V gene (reference sequence). V dropped 6 bases and J dropped 0; count of bases not matched to a gene: 7. CDR3 size: 15 residues. DNA for the CDR3: TGTGCCAGCAGCCAAAAAGCGGGAGCCTCCTACGAGCAGTACTTC. It is translated as CASSQKAGASYEQYF.

CDR3 in amino acids: CASSSSGRRYEQYF. Written as DNA, the CDR3 is TGTGCCAGCAGCAGTAGCGGGAGGCGGTACGAGCAGTACTTC. The rearrangement uses TRBV7-2 and TRBJ2-7; 10 bases agree with TRBD2. V shed 5 bases and J 4 bases; nucleotides not matched to a gene: 5. Germline CDR1 reads SGHTA; CDR2 reads FQGNSA. This CDR3 is 14 amino acids long.